The rows below give T cell receptor beta chains drawn from one sample of a study of cytomegalovirus exposure and HLA in healthy donors. The table came from immunoSEQ multiplex PCR; TCRdb's copy has only in-frame clones and leaves some out. This table has about 230,000 clones, roughly 73% appearing once. Sequencing was done on a sample of PBMCs. All receptors derive from a boy aged 5-17 years in good health and CMV-seronegative. Each CDR3 is given with its conserved first and last residue. D genes are given only for firm matches. Clone sizes are given selectively: once, few, many, or a class where the clone is expanded.

CDR3	DNA	size	D	V	J
CASSQEGAGDAEAFF	TGTGCCAGCAGCCAAGAGGGGGCAGGGGACGCTGAAGCTTTCTTT	-	-	TRBV4-2	TRBJ1-1
CAGSRGDTGELFF	TGTGCCGGCAGCCGGGGGGACACCGGGGAGCTGTTTTTT	-	TRBD2	TRBV9	TRBJ2-2
CASSSRTVSSGANVLTF	TGCGCCAGCAGCTCACGGACAGTTTCCTCTGGGGCCAACGTCCTGACTTTC	-	-	TRBV5-1	TRBJ2-6
CAISDDPGGYTF	TGTGCCATCAGTGATGACCCGGGGGGCTACACCTTC	once	-	TRBV10-3	TRBJ1-2
CASSHPYGSQETQYF	TGCGCCAGCAGCCACCCTTACGGGTCCCAAGAGACCCAGTACTTC	-	-	TRBV4-1	TRBJ2-5
CASSYPGTGSYEQYF	TGTGCCAGCAGCTACCCCGGGACAGGGAGCTACGAGCAGTACTTC	-	TRBD1	TRBV5-4	TRBJ2-7
CASSFMIDYEQYF	TGTGCCAGCAGCTTCATGATAGACTACGAGCAGTACTTC	-	-	TRBV11-2	TRBJ2-7
CASQSGGVFYNEQFF	TGTGCCAGCCAGAGTGGGGGGGTATTCTACAATGAGCAGTTCTTC	-	TRBD2	TRBV6-1	TRBJ2-1
CASSYFPRDYGYTF	TGTGCCAGCAGTTACTTTCCCAGGGACTATGGCTACACCTTC	-	-	TRBV6-6	TRBJ1-2
CAWSQPGRGYGQPQHF	TGTGCCTGGAGTCAACCTGGCAGGGGGTATGGACAGCCCCAGCATTTT	-	TRBD1	TRBV30	TRBJ1-5
CASSLTGWKADTIYF	TGCGCCAGCAGCCTGACAGGGTGGAAGGCGGACACCATATATTTT	once	TRBD1	TRBV5-1	TRBJ1-3
CATTWGGVDIQPQHF	TGTGCCACCACATGGGGGGGAGTAGACATCCAGCCCCAGCATTTT	once	-	TRBV19	TRBJ1-5
CASSLGSGGAYEQYF	TGTGCCAGCAGCTTAGGTAGCGGGGGGGCCTACGAGCAGTACTTC	-	TRBD2	TRBV7-9	TRBJ2-7
CASSPPPGQGNTEAFF	TGTGCCAGCAGCCCCCCCCCGGGACAGGGGAACACTGAAGCTTTCTTT	-	TRBD1	TRBV5-4	TRBJ1-1
CASSLGPAGTDTQYF	TGTGCCAGCAGCTTGGGGCCAGCGGGAACAGATACGCAGTATTTT	-	TRBD2	TRBV5-5	TRBJ2-3
CASSLGRTVGINEQFF	TGCGCCAGCAGCTTGGGACGGACAGTAGGGATCAATGAGCAGTTCTTC	-	-	TRBV5-1	TRBJ2-1
CASSVKGQGAWTGELFF	TGTGCCAGCAGCGTAAAGGGACAGGGGGCGTGGACCGGGGAGCTGTTTTTT	-	TRBD1	TRBV9	TRBJ2-2
CASSLLSGMGQPQHF	TGTGCCAGCAGTTTACTATCCGGGATGGGGCAGCCCCAGCATTTT	once	-	TRBV27	TRBJ1-5
CASSDKPTDRITDTQYF	TGTGCCAGCAGTGATAAACCGACTGACCGGATCACAGATACGCAGTATTTT	-	-	TRBV25-1	TRBJ2-3
CASSPRQGGFF	TGTGCCAGCAGCCCCCGACAGGGTGGGTTCTTT	few	TRBD1	TRBV7-9	TRBJ1-1
CASSPRGQPLNEKLFF	TGTGCCAGCAGTCCCCGCGGACAGCCTCTTAATGAAAAACTGTTTTTT	-	-	TRBV2	TRBJ1-4
CASSIGGSSGNTIYF	TGTGCCAGTAGTATAGGCGGGAGCTCTGGAAACACCATATATTTT	-	-	TRBV19	TRBJ1-3
CASSLETSPSRGYTF	TGTGCCAGCAGCTTAGAGACGAGCCCCTCGAGGGGCTACACCTTC	-	-	TRBV11-2	TRBJ1-2
CASQDGGLRNEQFF	TGTGCCAGCCAAGACGGGGGTCTTCGCAATGAGCAGTTCTTC	-	-	TRBV27	TRBJ2-1
CASSQTPGLAGRAGTDTQYF	TGCGCCAGCAGCCAGACACCGGGACTAGCGGGGAGGGCTGGCACAGATACGCAGTATTTT	-	TRBD2	TRBV4-1	TRBJ2-3
CASSTALAGEGEQFF	TGCGCCAGCAGCACGGCCTTGGCGGGTGAAGGTGAGCAGTTCTTC	-	-	TRBV5-1	TRBJ2-1
CSVVPLDRAASGNTIYF	TGCAGCGTTGTTCCGCTCGACAGGGCCGCCTCTGGAAACACCATATATTTT	once	TRBD1	TRBV29-1	TRBJ1-3
CASSLIAGTGGHYGYTF	TGTGCCAGCAGCTTAATTGCCGGGACAGGGGGGCACTATGGCTACACCTTC	-	TRBD1	TRBV7-2	TRBJ1-2
CASSPQGYGYTF	TGTGCCAGCAGCCCACAGGGATATGGCTACACCTTC	-	-	TRBV7-8	TRBJ1-2
CASSYSSGRSSYEQYF	TGTGCCAGCAGTTATTCTAGCGGGAGGAGCTCCTACGAGCAGTACTTC	-	TRBD2	TRBV6-5	TRBJ2-7
CASRRAYEQFF	TGTGCCAGCAGGCGGGCCTATGAGCAGTTCTTC	-	-	TRBV2	TRBJ2-1
CASSSGQMNTEAFF	TGTGCCAGCAGCTCGGGACAGATGAACACTGAAGCTTTCTTT	few	TRBD1	TRBV5-8	TRBJ1-1
CASKGVNTEAFF	TGTGCCAGCAAGGGGGTGAACACTGAAGCTTTCTTT	-	-	TRBV6-5	TRBJ1-1
CASSLGQGFHEQYF	TGTGCTAGCAGCCTGGGACAGGGATTCCACGAGCAGTACTTC	-	TRBD1	TRBV7-7	TRBJ2-7
CASSSGRVGTDYTGELFF	TGTGCCAGCAGCTCGGGCAGGGTCGGGACAGATTACACCGGGGAGCTGTTTTTT	-	TRBD1	TRBV11-2	TRBJ2-2
CASRENTKETQYF	TGTGCCAGCAGGGAAAACACAAAAGAGACCCAGTACTTC	-	-	TRBV2	TRBJ2-5
CSVGVGGSTDTQYF	TGCAGCGTTGGGGTGGGGGGGAGCACAGATACGCAGTATTTT	-	TRBD2	TRBV29-1	TRBJ2-3
CASSRSRGNQPQHF	TGTGCCAGCAGTCGTTCTAGAGGCAATCAGCCCCAGCATTTT	-	-	TRBV27	TRBJ1-5
CAISGTSGRLSSSYEQYF	TGTGCCATCAGTGGGACTAGCGGGAGGCTCTCGAGCTCCTACGAGCAGTACTTC	-	TRBD2	TRBV10-3	TRBJ2-7
CASSSDKGAHNEQFF	TGTGCCAGCAGCTCAGACAAAGGGGCTCACAATGAGCAGTTCTTC	-	-	TRBV5-4	TRBJ2-1
CASSRLQSYRENQPQHF	TGTGCCAGCAGCCGGCTACAGTCCTACAGGGAAAATCAGCCCCAGCATTTT	-	-	TRBV7-9	TRBJ1-5
CASSLWSGGQETQYF	TGTGCCAGCAGCCTCTGGTCGGGGGGCCAAGAGACCCAGTACTTC	-	TRBD2	TRBV11-3	TRBJ2-5
CASSPRLGDGYTF	TGTGCCAGCAGCCCGAGGTTAGGGGATGGCTACACCTTC	-	-	TRBV7-9	TRBJ1-2
CASSQKPGYNQPQHF	TGTGCCAGCAGCCAAAAGCCAGGGTACAATCAGCCCCAGCATTTT	-	-	TRBV14	TRBJ1-5
CASRGGGDEQFF	TGTGCCAGCAGGGGGGGAGGGGATGAGCAGTTCTTC	-	TRBD2	TRBV11-3	TRBJ2-1
CASSYGGTEAFF	TGTGCCAGCAGTTACGGGGGGACTGAAGCTTTCTTT	-	-	TRBV6-5	TRBJ1-1
CASSLTGSDSPLHF	TGTGCCAGCAGCTTAACAGGGTCGGATTCACCCCTCCACTTT	-	-	TRBV5-4	TRBJ1-6
CASGQTSNQPQHF	TGTGCCAGCGGACAGACGAGCAATCAGCCCCAGCATTTT	-	-	TRBV6-5	TRBJ1-5
CASSRGGNTEAFF	TGTGCCAGCAGCCGGGGTGGGAACACTGAAGCTTTCTTT	few	-	TRBV7-3	TRBJ1-1
CATWTRVYGYTF	TGCGCCACCTGGACAAGAGTCTATGGCTACACCTTC	-	-	TRBV10-1	TRBJ1-2
CSSSLIYRDRGTNYGYTF	TGTTCCAGCAGCTTAATATACCGGGACAGGGGTACTAACTATGGCTACACCTTC	-	TRBD1	TRBV7-9	TRBJ1-2
CASSKTVNQPQHF	TGTGCCAGCAGCAAGACTGTCAATCAGCCCCAGCATTTT	-	-	TRBV7-8	TRBJ1-5
CATLRGQGTEAFF	TGTGCCACCCTCCGTGGACAGGGCACTGAAGCTTTCTTT	-	TRBD1	TRBV6-5	TRBJ1-1